This TCR beta chain was recovered during a study of blood T cell repertoires in COVID-19. TCRdb's copy holds only in-frame clones and misses some; the assay was immunoSEQ multiplex PCR. Among 280,000 or so clones listed, 89% were seen once. This sequence was found in a woman aged 45-59 years who had been exposed to COVID-19. The sample comprised PBMCs or T cells enriched from blood (not recorded which).

In nucleotides, the CDR3 is TGTGCTAGTAGCCCAGGGACAGCTCCAGAGGGGCAGTTCTTC. Encoded protein: CASSPGTAPEGQFF. J is TRBJ2-1 and V is TRBV12-5; 7 bases line up with TRBD1. The CDR3 runs to 14 residues. Per germline, CDR1 LGHNT and CDR2 FRNRAP. The V gene end was trimmed by 8 bases and the J gene end by 12 bases; junction bases not matched to a gene: 16.